This T cell receptor beta chain came from a study of blood T cell repertoires in COVID-19. The overall study: PBMCs, B-cell-depleted T cells, or T cells provided the cDNA or gDNA that made up the material.

In the original processing: Amplification of reference gene primers provided the estimated nucleated cell counts. Using immunoSEQ multiplex PCR, the repertoire was profiled, and TCRdb retains in-frame clones only, with some absent. V and J calls and clone size come straight from that table; D and trimming were deduced from the DNA. The table lists under 250,000 clones, about 80% of them singletons. CDR3 length: 15 residues. Germline V gene data show CDR1 as MDHEN and CDR2 as SYDVKM. V was pared by 9 bases and J by 7 bases, with 19 bases between. The chain links TRBV28 to TRBJ1-6; D gene unclear. The source material was peripheral blood. The source is a man aged 45-65 years with active or convalescent COVID-19. In DNA form, the CDR3 reads TGTGCCAGTCTAGCTGCTCGGGTAGGCAATTCACCCCTCCACTTT. Protein sequence: CASLAARVGNSPLHF.